This T cell receptor beta chain was found in a study of T-cell reconstitution after alpha-beta-depleted transplantation in children. Unique molecular identifiers were incorporated when the TCRbeta library was constructed. In TCRdb, the PCR reads were re-called with MiXCR into one record per CDR3 protein. The repertoire includes about 540,000 distinct CDR3 sequences, around 16% of them detected once, and 3.3% sits in the top ten. The CDR3 is made up of 17 amino acids. Looked up from germline, CDR1 is LGHDT and CDR2 is YNNKEL (reference sequence). Trimming took 1 base from V and 0 from J, leaving 13 bases between them. This clonotype was recorded a few times.

The chain employs TRBV3-1 and TRBJ2-4; D may be TRBD2 (5 bases). The sequencing used PBMCs from the stem cell graft donor, collected from the stem cell graft. The clonotype was recovered from a human donor who donated a stem cell graft to a child with acute lymphoblastic leukemia. CDR3 sequence: CASSQAWLASAKNIQYF. CDR3 DNA: TGTGCCAGCAGCCAAGCCTGGCTAGCCTCAGCCAAAAACATTCAGTACTTC. The complete variable domain, with remaining parts taken from reference TRBV3-1 and TRBJ2-4, reads DTAVSQTPKYLVTQMGNDKSIKCEQNLGHDTMYWYKQDSKKFLKIMFSYNNKELIINETVPNRFSPKSPDKAHLNLHINSLELGDSAVYFCASSQAWLASAKNIQYFGAGTRLSVL.